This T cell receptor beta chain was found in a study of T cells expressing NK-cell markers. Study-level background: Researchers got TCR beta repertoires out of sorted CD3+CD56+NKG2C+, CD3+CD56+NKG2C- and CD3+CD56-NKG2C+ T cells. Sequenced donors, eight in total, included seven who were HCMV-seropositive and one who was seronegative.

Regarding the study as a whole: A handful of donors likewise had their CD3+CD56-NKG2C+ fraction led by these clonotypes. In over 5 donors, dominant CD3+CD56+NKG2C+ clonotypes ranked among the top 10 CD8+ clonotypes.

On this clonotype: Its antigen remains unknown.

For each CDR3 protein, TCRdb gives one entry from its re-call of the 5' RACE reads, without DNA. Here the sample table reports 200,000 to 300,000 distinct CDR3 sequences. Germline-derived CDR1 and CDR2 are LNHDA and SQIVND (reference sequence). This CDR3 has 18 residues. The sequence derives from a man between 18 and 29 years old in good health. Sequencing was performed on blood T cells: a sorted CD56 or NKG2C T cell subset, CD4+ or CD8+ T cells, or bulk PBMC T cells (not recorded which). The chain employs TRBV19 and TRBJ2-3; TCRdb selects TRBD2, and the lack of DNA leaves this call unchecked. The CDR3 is CASSSPSWASGSTDTQYF. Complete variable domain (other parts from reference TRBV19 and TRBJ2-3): DGGITQSPKYLFRKEGQNVTLSCEQNLNHDAMYWYRQDPGQGLRLIYYSQIVNDFQKGDIAEGYSVSREKKESFPLTVTSAQKNPTAFYLCASSSPSWASGSTDTQYFGPGTRLTVL.